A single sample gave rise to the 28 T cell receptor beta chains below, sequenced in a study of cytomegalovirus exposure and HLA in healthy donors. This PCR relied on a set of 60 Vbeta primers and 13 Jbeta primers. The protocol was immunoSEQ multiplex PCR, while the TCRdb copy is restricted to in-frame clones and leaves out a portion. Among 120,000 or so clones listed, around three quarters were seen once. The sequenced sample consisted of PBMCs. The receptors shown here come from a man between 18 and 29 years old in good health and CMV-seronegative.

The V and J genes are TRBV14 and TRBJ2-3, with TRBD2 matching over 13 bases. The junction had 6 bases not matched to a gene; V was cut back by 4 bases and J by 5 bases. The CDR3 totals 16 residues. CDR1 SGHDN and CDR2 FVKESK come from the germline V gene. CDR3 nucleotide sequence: TGTGCCAGCAGCCCCGGACTAGCGGGAGCGGGAGATACGCAGTATTTT. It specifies CASSPGLAGAGDTQYF.

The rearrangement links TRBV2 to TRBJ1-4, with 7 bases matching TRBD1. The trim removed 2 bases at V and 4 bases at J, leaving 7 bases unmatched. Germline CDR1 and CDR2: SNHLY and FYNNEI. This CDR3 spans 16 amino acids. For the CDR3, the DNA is TGTGCCAGCAGTGAATCTATGGCAGGGGGTAATGAAAAACTGTTTTTT. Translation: CASSESMAGGNEKLFF.

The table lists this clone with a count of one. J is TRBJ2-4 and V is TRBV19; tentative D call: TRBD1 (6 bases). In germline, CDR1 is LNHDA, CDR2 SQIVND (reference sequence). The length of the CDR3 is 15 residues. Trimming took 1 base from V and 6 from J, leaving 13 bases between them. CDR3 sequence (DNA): TGTGCCAGTAGTATAGCAGGGGCGGTTGGAAACATTCAGTACTTC. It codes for CASSIAGAVGNIQYF.

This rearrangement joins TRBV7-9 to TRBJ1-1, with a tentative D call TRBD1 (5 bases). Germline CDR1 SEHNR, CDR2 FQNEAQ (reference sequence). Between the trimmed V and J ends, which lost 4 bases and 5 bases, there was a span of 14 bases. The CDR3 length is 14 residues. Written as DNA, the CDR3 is TGTGCCAGCAGCTCTCGGACAAAGGGGACTGAAGCTTTCTTT. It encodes CASSSRTKGTEAFF.

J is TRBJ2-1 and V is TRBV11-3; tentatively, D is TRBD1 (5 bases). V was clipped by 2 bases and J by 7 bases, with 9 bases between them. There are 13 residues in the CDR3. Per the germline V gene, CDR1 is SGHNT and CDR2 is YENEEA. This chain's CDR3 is CASSLRGWNEQFF. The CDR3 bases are TGTGCCAGCAGCTTAAGGGGCTGGAATGAGCAGTTCTTC.

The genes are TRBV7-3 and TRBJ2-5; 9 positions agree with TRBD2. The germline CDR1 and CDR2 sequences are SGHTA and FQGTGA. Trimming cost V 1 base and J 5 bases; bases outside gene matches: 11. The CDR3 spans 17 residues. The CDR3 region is CASSLKTSGKVWETQYF. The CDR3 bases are TGTGCCAGCAGCTTAAAGACTAGCGGAAAGGTTTGGGAGACCCAGTACTTC. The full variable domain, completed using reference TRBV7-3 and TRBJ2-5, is GAGVSQTPSNKVTEKGKYVELRCDPISGHTALYWYRQSLGQGPEFLIYFQGTGAADDSGLPNDRFFAVRPEGSVSTLKIQRTERGDSAVYLCASSLKTSGKVWETQYFGPGTRLLVL.

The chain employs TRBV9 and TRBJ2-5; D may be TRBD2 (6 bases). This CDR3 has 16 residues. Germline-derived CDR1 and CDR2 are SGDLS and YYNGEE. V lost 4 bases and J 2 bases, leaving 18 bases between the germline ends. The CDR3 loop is CASSINSGAGQETQYF. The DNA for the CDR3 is TGTGCCAGCAGCATCAATAGTGGGGCGGGGCAAGAGACCCAGTACTTC.

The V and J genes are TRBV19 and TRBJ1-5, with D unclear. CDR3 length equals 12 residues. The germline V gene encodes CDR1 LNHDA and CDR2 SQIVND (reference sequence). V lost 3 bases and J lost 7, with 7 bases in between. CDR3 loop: CASSITYQPQHF. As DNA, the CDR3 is TGTGCCAGTAGTATTACCTACCAGCCCCAGCATTTT.

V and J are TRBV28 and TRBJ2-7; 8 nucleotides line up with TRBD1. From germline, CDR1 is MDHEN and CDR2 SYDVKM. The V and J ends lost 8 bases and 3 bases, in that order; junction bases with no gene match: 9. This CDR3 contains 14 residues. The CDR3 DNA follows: TGTGCCAGCTCCTCAGGGGACAGGCTCTACGAGCAGTACTTC. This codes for CASSSGDRLYEQYF.

CDR3 region: CASQGLATNEKLFF. As DNA, the CDR3 is TGTGCCAGCCAAGGTTTGGCGACAAATGAAAAACTGTTTTTT. V and J are TRBV2 and TRBJ1-4; D remains unclear. Germline-derived CDR1 and CDR2 are SNHLY and FYNNEI. V was clipped by 8 bases and J by 5 bases, with 15 bases between them. The CDR3 is 14 residues long.

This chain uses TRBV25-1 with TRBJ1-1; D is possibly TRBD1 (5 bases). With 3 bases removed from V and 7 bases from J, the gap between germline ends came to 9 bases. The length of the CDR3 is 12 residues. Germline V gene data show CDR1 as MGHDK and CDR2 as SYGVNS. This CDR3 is CASSERQREAFF. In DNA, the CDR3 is TGTGCCAGCAGTGAGAGACAGCGTGAAGCTTTCTTT.

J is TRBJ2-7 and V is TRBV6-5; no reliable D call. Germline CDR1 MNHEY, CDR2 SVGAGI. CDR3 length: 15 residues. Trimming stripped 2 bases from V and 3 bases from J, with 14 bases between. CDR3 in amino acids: CASSYREHGGYEQYV. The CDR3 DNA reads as TGTGCCAGCAGTTACCGAGAACACGGCGGCTACGAGCAGTACGTC.

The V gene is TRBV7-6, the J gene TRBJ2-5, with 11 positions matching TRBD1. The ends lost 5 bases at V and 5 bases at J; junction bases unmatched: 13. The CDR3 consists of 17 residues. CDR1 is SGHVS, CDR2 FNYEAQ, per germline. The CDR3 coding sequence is TGTGCCAGCAGCCGACGCACTGGACAGGGGGCCGGTGAGACCCAGTACTTC. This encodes CASSRRTGQGAGETQYF. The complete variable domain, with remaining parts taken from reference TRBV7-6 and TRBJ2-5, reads GAGVSQSPRYKVTKRGQDVALRCDPISGHVSLYWYRQALGQGPEFLTYFNYEAQQDKSGLPNDRFSAERPEGSISTLTIQRTEQRDSAMYRCASSRRTGQGAGETQYFGPGTRLLVL.

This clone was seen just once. This CDR3 is CASSLGRFGGFSYEQYV. The CDR3 nucleotides are TGTGCCAGCAGCTTGGGACGCTTCGGGGGATTTTCCTACGAGCAGTACGTC. V gene TRBV5-4 combines with J gene TRBJ2-7, with TRBD2 as a possible D gene (6 bases). Germline values: CDR1 SGHNT, CDR2 YYREEE (reference sequence). CDR3 size: 17 residues. Trimming pared 0 bases from V and 1 base from J, leaving 17 bases between.

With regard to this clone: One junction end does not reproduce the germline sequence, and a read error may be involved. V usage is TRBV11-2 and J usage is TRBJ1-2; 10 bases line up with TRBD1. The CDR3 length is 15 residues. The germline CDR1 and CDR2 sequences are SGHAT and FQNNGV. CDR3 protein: CTSSSPGQGNYGYTF. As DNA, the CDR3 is TGTACCAGCAGCTCCCCGGGACAGGGGAACTATGGCTACACCTTC.

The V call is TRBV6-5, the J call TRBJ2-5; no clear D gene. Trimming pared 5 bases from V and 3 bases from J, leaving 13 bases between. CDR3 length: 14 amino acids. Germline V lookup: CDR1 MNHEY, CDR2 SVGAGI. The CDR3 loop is CASSTLTPKETQYF. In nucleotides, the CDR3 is TGTGCCAGCAGTACCCTGACTCCAAAAGAGACCCAGTACTTC.

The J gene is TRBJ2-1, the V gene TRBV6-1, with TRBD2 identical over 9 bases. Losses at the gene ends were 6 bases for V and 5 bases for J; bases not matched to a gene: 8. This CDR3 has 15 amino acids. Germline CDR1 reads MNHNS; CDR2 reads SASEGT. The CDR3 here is CASRRRTSVDNEQFF. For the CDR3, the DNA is TGTGCCAGCAGGAGACGGACTAGCGTGGACAATGAGCAGTTCTTC.

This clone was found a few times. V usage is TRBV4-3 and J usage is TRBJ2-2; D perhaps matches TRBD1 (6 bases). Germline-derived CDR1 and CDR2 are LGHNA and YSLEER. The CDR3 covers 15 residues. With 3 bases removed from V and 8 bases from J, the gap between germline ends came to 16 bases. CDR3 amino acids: CASSQGKQGTGELFF. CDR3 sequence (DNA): TGCGCCAGCAGCCAGGGTAAACAGGGAACGGGGGAGCTGTTTTTT.

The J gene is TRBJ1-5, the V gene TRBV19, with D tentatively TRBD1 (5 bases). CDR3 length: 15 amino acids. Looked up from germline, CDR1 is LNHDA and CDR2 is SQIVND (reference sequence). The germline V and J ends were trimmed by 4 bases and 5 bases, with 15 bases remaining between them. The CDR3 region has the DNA TGTGCCAGTAGTACCAGCCAGACAGATTATCAGCCCCAGCATTTT. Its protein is CASSTSQTDYQPQHF.

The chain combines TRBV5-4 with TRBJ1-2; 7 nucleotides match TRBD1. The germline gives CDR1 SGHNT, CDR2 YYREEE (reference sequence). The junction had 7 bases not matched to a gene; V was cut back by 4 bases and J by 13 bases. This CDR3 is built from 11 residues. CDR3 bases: TGTGCCAGCAGCATGGACAGGTTCGTCACCTTC. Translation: CASSMDRFVTF.

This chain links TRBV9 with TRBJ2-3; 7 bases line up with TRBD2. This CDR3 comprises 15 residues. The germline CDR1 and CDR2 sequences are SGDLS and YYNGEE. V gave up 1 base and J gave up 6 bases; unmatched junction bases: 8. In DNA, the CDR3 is TGTGCCAGCAGCGTATCCCGGACTAGTTATGATACGCAGTATTTT. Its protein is CASSVSRTSYDTQYF.

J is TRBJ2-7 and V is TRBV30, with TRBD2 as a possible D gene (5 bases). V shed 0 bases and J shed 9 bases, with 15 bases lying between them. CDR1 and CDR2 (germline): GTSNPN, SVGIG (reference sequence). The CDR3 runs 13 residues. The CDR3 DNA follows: TGTGCCTGGAGTGTTGGCGGGCTAGGCGGGCAGTACTTC. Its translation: CAWSVGGLGGQYF.

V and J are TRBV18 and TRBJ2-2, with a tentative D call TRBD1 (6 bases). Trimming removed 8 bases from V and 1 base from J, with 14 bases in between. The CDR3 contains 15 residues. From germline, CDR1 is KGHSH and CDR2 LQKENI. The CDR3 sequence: CASPIEGVNTGELFF. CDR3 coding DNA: TGTGCCAGCCCGATCGAGGGGGTGAACACCGGGGAGCTGTTTTTT.

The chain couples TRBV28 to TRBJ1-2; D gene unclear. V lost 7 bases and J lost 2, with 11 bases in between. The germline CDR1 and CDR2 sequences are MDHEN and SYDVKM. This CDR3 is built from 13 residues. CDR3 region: CASTTVLNYGYTF. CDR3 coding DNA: TGTGCCAGCACAACGGTTTTGAACTATGGCTACACCTTC.

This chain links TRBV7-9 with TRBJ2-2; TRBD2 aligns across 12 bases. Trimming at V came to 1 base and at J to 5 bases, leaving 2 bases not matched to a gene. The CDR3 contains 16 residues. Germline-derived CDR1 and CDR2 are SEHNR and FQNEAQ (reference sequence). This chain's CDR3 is CASSLGLAGDTGELFF. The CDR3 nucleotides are TGTGCCAGCAGCTTAGGACTAGCGGGAGATACCGGGGAGCTGTTTTTT.

CDR3 DNA: TGTGCCAGCAGCTCCGGGACAGGGGTTGGACCCTACGAGCAGTACGTC. This gives the protein CASSSGTGVGPYEQYV. The V call is TRBV7-9, the J call TRBJ2-7; 10 bases align to TRBD1. CDR3 length equals 16 residues. In germline, CDR1 is SEHNR, CDR2 FQNEAQ (reference sequence). Trimming cost V 4 bases and J 2 bases; bases outside gene matches: 8.

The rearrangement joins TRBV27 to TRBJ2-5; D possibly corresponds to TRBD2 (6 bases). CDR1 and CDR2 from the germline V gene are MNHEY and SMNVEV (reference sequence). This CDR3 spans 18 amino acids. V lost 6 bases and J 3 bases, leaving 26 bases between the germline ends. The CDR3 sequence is CASRSPRGHRTSKETQYF. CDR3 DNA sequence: TGTGCCAGCAGAAGCCCGAGGGGTCACCGTACTAGCAAAGAGACCCAGTACTTC.

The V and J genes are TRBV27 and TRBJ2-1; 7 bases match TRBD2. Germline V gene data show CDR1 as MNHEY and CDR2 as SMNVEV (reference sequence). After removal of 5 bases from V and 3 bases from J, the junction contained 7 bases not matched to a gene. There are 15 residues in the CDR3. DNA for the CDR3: TGTGCCAGCAGTGCGGCTAGCGGTGACTACAATGAGCAGTTCTTC. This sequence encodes CASSAASGDYNEQFF.